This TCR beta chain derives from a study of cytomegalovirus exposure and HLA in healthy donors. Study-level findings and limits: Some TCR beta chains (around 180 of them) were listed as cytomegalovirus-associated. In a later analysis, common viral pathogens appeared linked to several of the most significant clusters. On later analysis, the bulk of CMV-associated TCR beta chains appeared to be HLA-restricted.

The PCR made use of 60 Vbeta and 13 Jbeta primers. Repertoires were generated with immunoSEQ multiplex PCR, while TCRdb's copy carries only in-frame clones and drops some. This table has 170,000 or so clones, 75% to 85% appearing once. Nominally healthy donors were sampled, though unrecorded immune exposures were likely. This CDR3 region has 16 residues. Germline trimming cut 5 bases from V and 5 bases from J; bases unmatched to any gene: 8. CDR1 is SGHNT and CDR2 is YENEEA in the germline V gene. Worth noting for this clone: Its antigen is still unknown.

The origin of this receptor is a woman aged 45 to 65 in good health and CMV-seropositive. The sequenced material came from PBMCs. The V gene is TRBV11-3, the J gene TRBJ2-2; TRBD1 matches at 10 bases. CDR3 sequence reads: CASSKRGTGETGELFF. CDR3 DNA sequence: TGTGCCAGCAGCAAGCGGGGGACAGGGGAGACCGGGGAGCTGTTTTTT.